This TCR beta chain derives from a study of Graves' ophthalmopathy and Graves' hyperthyroidism. Regarding the study as a whole: Blood repertoires reportedly contained most expanded thyroid clonotypes above 0.001 frequency.

The authors amplified TCR beta CDR3 regions, and they did so from RNA transcripts for repertoire sequencing. The first round was an RT-PCR with HTBI primers, and the second round was a multiplex PCR. TCRdb processed the multiplex PCR reads anew with MiXCR; each CDR3 protein has one entry. Here the sample spans approximately 330,000 distinct CDR3 sequences, 17% being singletons. This clonotype has at least ten counts. What it binds is not known. Trimming removed 4 bases at V and 8 bases at J, with 17 bases between. This CDR3 comprises 14 residues. From germline, CDR1 is MDHEN and CDR2 SYDVKM. PBMCs came from more than 7.5 ml of fresh peripheral blood.

The sample taken for sequencing was peripheral blood. The sequence derives from an adult man with Graves' ophthalmopathy. The chain links TRBV28 to TRBJ1-2; maybe TRBD1 (5 bases). The CDR3 nucleotides read TGTGCCAGCAGTTCAACGGGGCTCCGAGGGGGCTACACCTTC. Translation gives CASSSTGLRGGYTF.